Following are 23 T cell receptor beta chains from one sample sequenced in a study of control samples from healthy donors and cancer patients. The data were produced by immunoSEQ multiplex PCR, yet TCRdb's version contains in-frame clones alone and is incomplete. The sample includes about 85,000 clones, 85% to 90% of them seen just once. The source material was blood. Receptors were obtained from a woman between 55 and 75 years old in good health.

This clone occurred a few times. The CDR3 here is CASNNGINTGELFF. The CDR3 bases are TGTGCCAGCAACAACGGGATTAACACCGGGGAGCTGTTTTTT. The chain joins TRBV9 to TRBJ2-2, with D tentatively TRBD2 (5 bases). V lost 6 bases and J lost 2, with 11 bases in between. Germline CDR1 and CDR2: SGDLS and YYNGEE. The length of the CDR3 is 14 residues.

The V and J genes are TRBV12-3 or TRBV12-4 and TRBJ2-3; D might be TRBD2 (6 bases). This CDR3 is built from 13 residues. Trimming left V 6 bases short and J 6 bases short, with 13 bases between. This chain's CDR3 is CASRPGGVDTQYF. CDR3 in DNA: TGTGCCAGCAGACCGGGCGGGGTCGATACGCAGTATTTT.

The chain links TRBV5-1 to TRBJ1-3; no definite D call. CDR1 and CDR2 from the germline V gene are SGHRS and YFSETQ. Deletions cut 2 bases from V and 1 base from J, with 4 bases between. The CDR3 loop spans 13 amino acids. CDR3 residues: CASSFGSGNTIYF. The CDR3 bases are TGCGCCAGCAGCTTTGGTTCTGGAAACACCATATATTTT.

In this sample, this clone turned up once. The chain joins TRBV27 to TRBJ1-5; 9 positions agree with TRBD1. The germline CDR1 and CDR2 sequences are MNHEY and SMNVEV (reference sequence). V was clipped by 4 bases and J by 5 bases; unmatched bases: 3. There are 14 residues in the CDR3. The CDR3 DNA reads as TGTGCCAGCAGTTCACAGGGGGCTTATCAGCCCCAGCATTTT. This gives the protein CASSSQGAYQPQHF.

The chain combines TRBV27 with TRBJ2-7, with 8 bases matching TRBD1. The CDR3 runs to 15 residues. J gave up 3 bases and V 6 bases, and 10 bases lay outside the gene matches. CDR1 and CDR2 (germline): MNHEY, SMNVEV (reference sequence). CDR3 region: CASSPRGRGLYEQYF. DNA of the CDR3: TGTGCCAGCAGCCCCCGGGGCAGGGGGCTCTACGAGCAGTACTTC.

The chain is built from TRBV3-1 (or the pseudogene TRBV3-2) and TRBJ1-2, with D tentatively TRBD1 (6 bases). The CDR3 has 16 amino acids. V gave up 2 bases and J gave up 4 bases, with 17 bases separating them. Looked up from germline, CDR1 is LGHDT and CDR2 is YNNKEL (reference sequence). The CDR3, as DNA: TGTGCCAGCAGCCAAAACTTCCAGACAGGCGGCTATGGCTACACCTTC. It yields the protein CASSQNFQTGGYGYTF.

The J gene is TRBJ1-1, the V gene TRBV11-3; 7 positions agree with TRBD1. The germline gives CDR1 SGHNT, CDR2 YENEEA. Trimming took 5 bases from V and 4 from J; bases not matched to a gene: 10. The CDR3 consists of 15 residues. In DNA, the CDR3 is TGTGCCAGCAGCAGAAGGACAGGCGGAGGCACTGAAGCTTTCTTT. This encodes CASSRRTGGGTEAFF. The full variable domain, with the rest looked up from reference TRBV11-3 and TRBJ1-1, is EAGVVQSPRYKIIEKKQPVAFWCNPISGHNTLYWYLQNLGQGPELLIRYENEEAVDDSQLPKDRFSAERLKGVDSTLKIQPAELGDSAVYLCASSRRTGGGTEAFFGQGTRLTVV.

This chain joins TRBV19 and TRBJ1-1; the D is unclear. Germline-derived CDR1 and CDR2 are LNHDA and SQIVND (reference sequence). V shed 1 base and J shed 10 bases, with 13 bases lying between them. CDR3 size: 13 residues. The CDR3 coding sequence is TGTGCCAGTAGTATAGGTCGGACCGGCGGAGCTTTCTTT. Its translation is CASSIGRTGGAFF.

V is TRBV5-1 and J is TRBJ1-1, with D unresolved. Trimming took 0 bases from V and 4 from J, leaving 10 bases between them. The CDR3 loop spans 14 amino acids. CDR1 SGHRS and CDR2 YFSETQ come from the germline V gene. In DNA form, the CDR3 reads TGCGCCAGCAGCTTGGATTCAGCGGGCACTGAAGCTTTCTTT. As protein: CASSLDSAGTEAFF.

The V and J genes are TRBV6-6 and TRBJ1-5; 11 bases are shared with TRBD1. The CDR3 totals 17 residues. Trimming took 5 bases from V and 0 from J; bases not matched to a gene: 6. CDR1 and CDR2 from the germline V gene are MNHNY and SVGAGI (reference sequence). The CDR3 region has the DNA TGTGCCAGCAGTCCTTGGACAGGGGGCTTTAGCAATCAGCCCCAGCATTTT. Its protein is CASSPWTGGFSNQPQHF.

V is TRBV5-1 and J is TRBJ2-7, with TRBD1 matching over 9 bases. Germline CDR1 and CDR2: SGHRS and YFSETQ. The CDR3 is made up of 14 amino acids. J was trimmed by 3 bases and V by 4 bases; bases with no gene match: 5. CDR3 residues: CASSPSGQGYEQYF. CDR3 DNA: TGCGCCAGCAGCCCGTCGGGACAGGGCTACGAGCAGTACTTC.

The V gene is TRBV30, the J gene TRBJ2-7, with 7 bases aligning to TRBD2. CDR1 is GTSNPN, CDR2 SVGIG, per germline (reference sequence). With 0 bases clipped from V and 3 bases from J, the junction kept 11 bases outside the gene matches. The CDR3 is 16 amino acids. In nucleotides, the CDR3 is TGTGCCTGGAGTGTACTAGAGGGAGGGATCTTCTACGAGCAGTACTTC. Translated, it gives CAWSVLEGGIFYEQYF.

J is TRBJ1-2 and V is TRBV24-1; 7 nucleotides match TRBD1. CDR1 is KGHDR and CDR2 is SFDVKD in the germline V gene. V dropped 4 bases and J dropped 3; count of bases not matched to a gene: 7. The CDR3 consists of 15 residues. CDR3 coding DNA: TGTGCCACCAGTGACCCTGGCAGGGGGGACTATGGCTACACCTTC. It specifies CATSDPGRGDYGYTF.

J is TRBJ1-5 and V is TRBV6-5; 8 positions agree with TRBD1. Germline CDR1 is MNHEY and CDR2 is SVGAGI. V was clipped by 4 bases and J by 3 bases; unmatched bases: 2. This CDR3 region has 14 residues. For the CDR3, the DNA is TGTGCCAGCAGTTCGACAGGGGTCAATCAGCCCCAGCATTTT. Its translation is CASSSTGVNQPQHF.

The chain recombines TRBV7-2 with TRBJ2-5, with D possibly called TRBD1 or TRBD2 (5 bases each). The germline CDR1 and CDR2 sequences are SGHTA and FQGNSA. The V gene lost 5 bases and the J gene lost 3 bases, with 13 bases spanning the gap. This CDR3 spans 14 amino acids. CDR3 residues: CASSPGPEEETQYF. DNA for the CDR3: TGTGCCAGCAGCCCGGGACCCGAAGAAGAGACCCAGTACTTC. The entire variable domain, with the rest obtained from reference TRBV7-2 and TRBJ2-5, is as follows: GAGVSQSPSNKVTEKGKDVELRCDPISGHTALYWYRQSLGQGLEFLIYFQGNSAPDKSGLPSDRFSAERTGGSVSTLTIQRTQQEDSAVYLCASSPGPEEETQYFGPGTRLLVL.

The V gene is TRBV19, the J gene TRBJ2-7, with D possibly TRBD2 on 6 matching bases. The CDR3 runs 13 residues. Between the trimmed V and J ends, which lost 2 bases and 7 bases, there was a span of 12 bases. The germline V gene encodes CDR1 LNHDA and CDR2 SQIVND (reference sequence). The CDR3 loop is CASSIRRGGEQYF. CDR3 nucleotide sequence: TGTGCCAGTAGTATACGGCGGGGCGGGGAGCAGTACTTC.

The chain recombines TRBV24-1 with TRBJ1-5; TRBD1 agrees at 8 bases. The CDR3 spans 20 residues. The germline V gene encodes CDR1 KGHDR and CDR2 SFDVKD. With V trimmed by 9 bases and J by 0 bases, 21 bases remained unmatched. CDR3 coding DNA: TGTGCCACCTTCTCGGGTGGGGACAGGAGATCGCCCTTTAGCAATCAGCCCCAGCATTTT. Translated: CATFSGGDRRSPFSNQPQHF.

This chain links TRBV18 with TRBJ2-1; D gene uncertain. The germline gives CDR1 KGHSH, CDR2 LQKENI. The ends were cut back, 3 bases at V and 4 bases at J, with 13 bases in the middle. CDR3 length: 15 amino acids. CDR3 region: CASSPALVVYNEQFF. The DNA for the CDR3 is TGTGCCAGCTCACCCGCCTTGGTAGTTTACAATGAGCAGTTCTTC.

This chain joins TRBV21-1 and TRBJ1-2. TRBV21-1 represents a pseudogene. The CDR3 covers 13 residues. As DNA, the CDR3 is TGTGCCAGCAGCAAATCGACGGGGGGTGGCTACACCTTC. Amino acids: CASSKSTGGGYTF.

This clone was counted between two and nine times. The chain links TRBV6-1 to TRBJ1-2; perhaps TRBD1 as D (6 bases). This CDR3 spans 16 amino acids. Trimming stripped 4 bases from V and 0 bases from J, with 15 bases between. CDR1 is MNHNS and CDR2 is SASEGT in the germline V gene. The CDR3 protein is CASSVAPDRTNYGYTF. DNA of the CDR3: TGTGCCAGCAGTGTTGCCCCCGACAGGACTAACTATGGCTACACCTTC.

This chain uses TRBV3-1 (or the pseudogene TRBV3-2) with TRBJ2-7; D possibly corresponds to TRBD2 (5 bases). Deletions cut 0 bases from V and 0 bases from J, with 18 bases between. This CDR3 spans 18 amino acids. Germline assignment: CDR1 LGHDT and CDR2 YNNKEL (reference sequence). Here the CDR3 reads CASSQDRSRRGSSYEQYF. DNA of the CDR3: TGTGCCAGCAGCCAAGATAGGTCGAGGAGAGGGTCCTCCTACGAGCAGTACTTC.

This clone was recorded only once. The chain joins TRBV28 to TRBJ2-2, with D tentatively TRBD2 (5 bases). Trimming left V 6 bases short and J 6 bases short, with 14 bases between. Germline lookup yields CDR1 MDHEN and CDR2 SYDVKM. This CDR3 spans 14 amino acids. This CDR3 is CASSRAGRAGELFF. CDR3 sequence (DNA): TGTGCCAGCAGCCGGGCCGGGCGGGCCGGGGAGCTGTTTTTT.

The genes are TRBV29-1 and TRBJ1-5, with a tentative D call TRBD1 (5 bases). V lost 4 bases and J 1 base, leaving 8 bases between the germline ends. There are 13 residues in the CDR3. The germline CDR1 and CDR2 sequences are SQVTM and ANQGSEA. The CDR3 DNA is TGCAGCGTTGGCGGGGGAAGCAATCAGCCCCAGCATTTT. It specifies CSVGGGSNQPQHF.